A selection of T cell receptor beta chains follows, all from one sample in a study of T cell repertoires in cytomegalovirus infection. Each CDR3 protein is one row after TCRdb ran MiXCR on the reads. The data contain under 95,000 distinct CDR3 sequences, 3.5% to 4% of them singletons. The specimen was PBMCs. The source of these receptors is a human donor in good health (CMV status not recorded). Some clones in this sample may be carry-over from other donors' samples. CDR3s include the opening cysteine and the closing phenylalanine or tryptophan. The D gene is left open where the match is weak.

>TRBV7-3|15|TRBJ1-1|-
CASSTTGTANTEAFF
>TRBV7-2|16|TRBJ1-4|-
CASSSPPGGRNEKLFF
>TRBV7-6|10|TRBJ2-1|TRBD2
CASLADEQFF
>TRBV7-8|14|TRBJ2-7|-
CASSLGLSSYEQYF
>TRBV7-9|14|TRBJ2-7|-
CASSLAGAAYEQYF
>TRBV7-2|14|TRBJ2-5|-
CASSFSAGEETQYF
>TRBV18|14|TRBJ2-7|TRBD1
CASSPGTASYEQYF
>TRBV10-3|17|TRBJ1-5|-
CAISESSDRLSNQPQHF
>TRBV20-1|14|TRBJ2-7|TRBD2
CSSSPGLATYEQYF
>TRBV6-1|15|TRBJ2-7|-
CASSYSVGTSYEQYF
>TRBV7-8|17|TRBJ1-1|TRBD1
CASRSWAGGDMNTEAFF
>TRBV5-1|14|TRBJ1-3|-
CASSFEGSGNTIYF
>TRBV4-2|14|TRBJ1-1|-
CASSQSQGYAEAFF
>TRBV10-3|15|TRBJ2-7|TRBD1
CAIRRTGQGTYEQYF
>TRBV6-8|12|TRBJ2-1|-
CASSNPYNEQFF
>TRBV14|13|TRBJ1-1|-
CASSPHPNTEAFF
>TRBV29-1|11|TRBJ2-3|-
CSAGPIGTQYF
>TRBV5-6|13|TRBJ1-5|TRBD1
CASSGQGDQPQHF
>TRBV7-2|13|TRBJ2-7|-
CASSLIRADEQYF
>TRBV6-1|14|TRBJ1-5|TRBD1
CASSIRDSGQPQHF
>TRBV7-8|15|TRBJ2-5|-
CASSLGGTTGETQYF
>TRBV7-2|16|TRBJ2-5|TRBD2
CASSMPGLAGRVTQYF
>TRBV12-3/TRBV12-4|13|TRBJ2-7|-
CASSWAVSYEQYF
>TRBV7-2|13|TRBJ2-7|-
CASSLSWDYEQYF
>TRBV19|14|TRBJ2-1|TRBD2
CASSLGTIPDEQFF
>TRBV6-2/TRBV6-3|19|TRBJ1-4|-
CASSYSSRRLQSNNEKLFF